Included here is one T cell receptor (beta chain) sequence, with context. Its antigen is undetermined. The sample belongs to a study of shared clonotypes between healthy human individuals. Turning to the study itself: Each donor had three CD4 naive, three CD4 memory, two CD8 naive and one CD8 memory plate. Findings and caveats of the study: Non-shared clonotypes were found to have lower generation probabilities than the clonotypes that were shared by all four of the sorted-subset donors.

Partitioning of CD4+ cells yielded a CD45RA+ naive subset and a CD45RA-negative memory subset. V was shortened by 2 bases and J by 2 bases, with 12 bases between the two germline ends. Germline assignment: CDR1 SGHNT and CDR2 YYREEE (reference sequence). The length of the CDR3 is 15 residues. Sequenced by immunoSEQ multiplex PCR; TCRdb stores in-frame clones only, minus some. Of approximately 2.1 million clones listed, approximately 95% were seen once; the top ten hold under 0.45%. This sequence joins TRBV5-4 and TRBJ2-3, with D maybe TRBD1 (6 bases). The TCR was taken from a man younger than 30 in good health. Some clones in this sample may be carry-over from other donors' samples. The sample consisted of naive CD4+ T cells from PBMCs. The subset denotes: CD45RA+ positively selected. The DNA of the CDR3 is TGTGCCAGCAGCTTAGACAGGATCGCCACAGATACGCAGTATTTT. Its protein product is CASSLDRIATDTQYF.